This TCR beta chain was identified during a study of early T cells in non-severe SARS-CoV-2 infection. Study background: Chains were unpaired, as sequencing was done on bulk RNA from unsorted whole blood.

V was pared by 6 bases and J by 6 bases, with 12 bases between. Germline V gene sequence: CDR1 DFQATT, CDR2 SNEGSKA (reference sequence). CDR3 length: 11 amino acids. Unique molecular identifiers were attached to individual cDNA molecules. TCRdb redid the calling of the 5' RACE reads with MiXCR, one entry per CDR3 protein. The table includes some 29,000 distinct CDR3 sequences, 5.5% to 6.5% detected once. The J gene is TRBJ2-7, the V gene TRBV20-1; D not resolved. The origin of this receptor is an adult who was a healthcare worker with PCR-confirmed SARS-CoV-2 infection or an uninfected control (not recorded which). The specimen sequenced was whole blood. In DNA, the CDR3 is TGCAGTGCGTTTGGGTCCGGCGAGCAGTACTTC. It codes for CSAFGSGEQYF.